Sequencing of this TCR beta chain was carried out in a study of cytomegalovirus exposure and HLA in healthy donors. Study in general: For the roughly 400 genotyped donors, over 80% fell within the Caucasian-associated ancestry cluster. Study-level results: In all likelihood, a cluster of highly shared sequence variants was a sequencing artifact.

V lost 0 bases to trimming and J lost 4 bases, with 16 bases between them. The CDR3 spans 17 residues. In germline, CDR1 is LGHNA, CDR2 YSLEER. This clone has just one count. Its antigen is undetermined. The PCR had 60 Vbeta and 13 Jbeta primers. Produced via immunoSEQ multiplex PCR; TCRdb's table is partial and in-frame only. The table has 150,000 to 190,000 clones, roughly four fifths seen once; the top ten hold about 1.3%. This clonotype was sampled from a man aged 18 to 29 in good health and CMV-seronegative. The chain carries TRBV4-3 and TRBJ2-1; D is possibly TRBD2 (6 bases). Input material: PBMCs. This CDR3 reads CASSQDGYRGIYNEQFF. The DNA for the CDR3 is TGCGCCAGCAGCCAAGATGGGTACCGGGGGATATACAATGAGCAGTTCTTC.